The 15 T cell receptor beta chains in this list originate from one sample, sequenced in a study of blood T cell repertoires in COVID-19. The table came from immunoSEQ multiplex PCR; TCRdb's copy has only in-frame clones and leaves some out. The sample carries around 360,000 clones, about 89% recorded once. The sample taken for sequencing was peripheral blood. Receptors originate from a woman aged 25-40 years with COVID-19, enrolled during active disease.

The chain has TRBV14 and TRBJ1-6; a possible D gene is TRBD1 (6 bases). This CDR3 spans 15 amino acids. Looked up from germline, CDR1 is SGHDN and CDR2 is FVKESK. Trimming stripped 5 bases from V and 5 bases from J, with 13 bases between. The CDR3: CASSYLDSNNSPLHF. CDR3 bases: TGTGCCAGCAGCTATTTGGACAGCAATAATTCACCCCTCCACTTT.

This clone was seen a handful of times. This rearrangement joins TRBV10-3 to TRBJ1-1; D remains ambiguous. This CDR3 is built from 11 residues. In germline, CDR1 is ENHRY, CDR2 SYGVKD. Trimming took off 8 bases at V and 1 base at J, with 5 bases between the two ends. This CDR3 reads CAISENTEAFF. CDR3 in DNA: TGTGCCATCTCAGAGAACACTGAAGCTTTCTTT.

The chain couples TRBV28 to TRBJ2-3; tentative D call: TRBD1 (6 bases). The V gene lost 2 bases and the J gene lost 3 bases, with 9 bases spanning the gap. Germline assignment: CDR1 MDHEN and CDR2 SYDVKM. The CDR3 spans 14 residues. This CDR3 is CASSLRQGTDTQYF. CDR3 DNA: TGTGCCAGCAGTTTAAGGCAGGGGACAGATACGCAGTATTTT.

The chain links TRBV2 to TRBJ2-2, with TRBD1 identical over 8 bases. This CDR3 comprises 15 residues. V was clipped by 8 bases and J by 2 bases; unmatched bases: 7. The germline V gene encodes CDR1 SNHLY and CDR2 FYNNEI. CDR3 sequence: CASGRQGTNTGELFF. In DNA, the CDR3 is TGTGCCAGCGGGAGACAGGGGACTAACACCGGGGAGCTGTTTTTT.

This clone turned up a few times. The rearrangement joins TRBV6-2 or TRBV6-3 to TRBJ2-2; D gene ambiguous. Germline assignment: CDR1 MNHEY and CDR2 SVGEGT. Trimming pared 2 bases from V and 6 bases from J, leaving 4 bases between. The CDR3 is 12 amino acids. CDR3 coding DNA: TGTGCCAGCAGTTACGCGCCCGGGGAGCTGTTTTTT. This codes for CASSYAPGELFF.

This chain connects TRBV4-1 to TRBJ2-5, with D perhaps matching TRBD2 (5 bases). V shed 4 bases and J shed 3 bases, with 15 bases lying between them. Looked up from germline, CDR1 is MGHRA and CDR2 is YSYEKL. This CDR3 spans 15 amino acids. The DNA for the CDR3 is TGCGCCAGCAGCCGGCCCGGAGGCTTTGAAGAGACCCAGTACTTC. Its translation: CASSRPGGFEETQYF.

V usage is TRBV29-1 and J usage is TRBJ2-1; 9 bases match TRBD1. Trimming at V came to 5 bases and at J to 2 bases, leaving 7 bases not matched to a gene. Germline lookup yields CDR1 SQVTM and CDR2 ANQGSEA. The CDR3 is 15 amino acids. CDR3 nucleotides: TGCAGCGTTCAACGGGGACAGGGCCCCTACAATGAGCAGTTCTTC. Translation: CSVQRGQGPYNEQFF.

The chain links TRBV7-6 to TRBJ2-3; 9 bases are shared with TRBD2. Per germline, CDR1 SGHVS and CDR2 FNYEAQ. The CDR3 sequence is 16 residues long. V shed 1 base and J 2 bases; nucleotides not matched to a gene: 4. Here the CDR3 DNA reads TGTGCCAGCAGCTTAGGACTAGCGGACCTCACAGATACGCAGTATTTT. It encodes CASSLGLADLTDTQYF. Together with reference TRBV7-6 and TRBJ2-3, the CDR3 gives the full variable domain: GAGVSQSPRYKVTKRGQDVALRCDPISGHVSLYWYRQALGQGPEFLTYFNYEAQQDKSGLPNDRFSAERPEGSISTLTIQRTEQRDSAMYRCASSLGLADLTDTQYFGPGTRLTVL.

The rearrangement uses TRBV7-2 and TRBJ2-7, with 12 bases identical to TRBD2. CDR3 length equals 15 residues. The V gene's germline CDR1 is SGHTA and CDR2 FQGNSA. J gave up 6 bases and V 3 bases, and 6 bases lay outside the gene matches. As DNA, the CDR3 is TGTGCCAGCAGCTTGACTAGCGGGAGAGTAGGCGAGCAGTACTTC. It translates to CASSLTSGRVGEQYF.

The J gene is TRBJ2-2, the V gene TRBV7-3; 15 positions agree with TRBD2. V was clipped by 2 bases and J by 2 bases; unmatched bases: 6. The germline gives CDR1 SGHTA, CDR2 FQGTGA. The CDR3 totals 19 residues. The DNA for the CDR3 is TGTGCCAGCAGCTTACGGCCGGGACTAGCGGGAGGAAACACCGGGGAGCTGTTTTTT. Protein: CASSLRPGLAGGNTGELFF.

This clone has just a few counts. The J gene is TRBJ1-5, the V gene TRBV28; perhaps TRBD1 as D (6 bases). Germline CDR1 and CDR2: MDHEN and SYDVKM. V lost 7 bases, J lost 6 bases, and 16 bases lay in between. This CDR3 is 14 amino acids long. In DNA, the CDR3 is TGTGCCAGCACGCTCGCAGGGGAGGGTCAGCCCCAGCATTTT. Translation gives CASTLAGEGQPQHF. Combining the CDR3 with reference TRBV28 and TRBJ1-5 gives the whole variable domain DVKVTQSSRYLVKRTGEKVFLECVQDMDHENMFWYRQDPGLGLRLIYFSYDVKMKEKGDIPEGYSVSREKKERFSLILESASTNQTSMYLCASTLAGEGQPQHFGDGTRLSIL.

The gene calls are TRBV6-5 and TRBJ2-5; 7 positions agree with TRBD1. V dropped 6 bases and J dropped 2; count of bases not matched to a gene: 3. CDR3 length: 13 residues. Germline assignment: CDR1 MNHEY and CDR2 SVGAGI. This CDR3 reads CASRRGQQETQYF. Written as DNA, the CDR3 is TGTGCCAGCAGACGGGGACAGCAAGAGACCCAGTACTTC.

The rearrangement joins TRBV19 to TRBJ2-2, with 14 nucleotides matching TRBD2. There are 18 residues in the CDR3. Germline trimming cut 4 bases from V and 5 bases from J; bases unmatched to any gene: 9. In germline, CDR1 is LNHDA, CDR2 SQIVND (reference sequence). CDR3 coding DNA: TGTGCCAGTAGTAAGACTAGCGGGAGGGCCCAGGGAACCGGGGAGCTGTTTTTT. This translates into CASSKTSGRAQGTGELFF.

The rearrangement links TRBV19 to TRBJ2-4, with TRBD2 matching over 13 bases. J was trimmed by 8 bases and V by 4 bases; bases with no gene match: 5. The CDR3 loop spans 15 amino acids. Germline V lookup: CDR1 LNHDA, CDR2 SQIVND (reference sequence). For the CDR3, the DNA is TGTGCCAGTAGTAGACTAGCGGGAGGTGGGGACATTCAGTACTTC. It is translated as CASSRLAGGGDIQYF.

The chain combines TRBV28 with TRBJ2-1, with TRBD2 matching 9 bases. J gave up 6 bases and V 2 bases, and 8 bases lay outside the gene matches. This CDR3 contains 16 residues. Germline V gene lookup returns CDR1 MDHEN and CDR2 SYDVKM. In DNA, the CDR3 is TGTGCCAGCAGTTTAGTAGCGGGAGTGGGGGCCAATGAGCAGTTCTTC. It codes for CASSLVAGVGANEQFF.